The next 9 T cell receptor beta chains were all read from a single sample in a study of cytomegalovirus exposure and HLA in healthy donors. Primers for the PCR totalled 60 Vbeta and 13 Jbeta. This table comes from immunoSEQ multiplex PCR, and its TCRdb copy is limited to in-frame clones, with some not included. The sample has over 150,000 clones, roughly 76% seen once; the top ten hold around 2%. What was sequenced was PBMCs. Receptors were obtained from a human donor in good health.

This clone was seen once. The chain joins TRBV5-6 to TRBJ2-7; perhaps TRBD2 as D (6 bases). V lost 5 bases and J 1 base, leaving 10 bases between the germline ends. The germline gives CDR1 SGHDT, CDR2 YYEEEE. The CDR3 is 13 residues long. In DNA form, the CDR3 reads TGTGCCAGCAGGGAGGGAGGATCCTACGAGCAGTACTTC. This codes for CASREGGSYEQYF.

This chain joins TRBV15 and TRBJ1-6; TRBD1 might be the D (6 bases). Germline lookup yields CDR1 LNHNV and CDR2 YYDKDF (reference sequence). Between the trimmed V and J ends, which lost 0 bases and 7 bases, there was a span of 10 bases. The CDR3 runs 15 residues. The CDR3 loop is CATSRDTGRNSPLHF. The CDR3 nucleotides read TGTGCCACCAGCAGAGATACAGGGCGAAATTCACCCCTCCACTTT.

For the CDR3, the DNA is TGTGCCAGCTCACCACCAGCGGGGGGGCCAAACACCGGGGAGCTGTTTTTT. Amino acids: CASSPPAGGPNTGELFF. This chain links TRBV18 with TRBJ2-2, with 10 bases lining up with TRBD2. Looked up from germline, CDR1 is KGHSH and CDR2 is LQKENI. The CDR3 contains 17 residues. The V gene end was trimmed by 0 bases and the J gene end by 2 bases; junction bases not matched to a gene: 3.

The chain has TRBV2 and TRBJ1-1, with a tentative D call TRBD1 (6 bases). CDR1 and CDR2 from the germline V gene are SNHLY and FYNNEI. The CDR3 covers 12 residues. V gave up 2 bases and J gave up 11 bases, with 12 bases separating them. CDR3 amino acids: CASSEWEGGAFF. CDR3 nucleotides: TGTGCCAGCAGTGAATGGGAAGGGGGTGCTTTCTTT.

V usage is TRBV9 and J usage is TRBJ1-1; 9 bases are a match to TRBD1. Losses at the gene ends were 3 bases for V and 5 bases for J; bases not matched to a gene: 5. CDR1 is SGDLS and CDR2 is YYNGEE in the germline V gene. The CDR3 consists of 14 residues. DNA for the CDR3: TGTGCCAGCAGCGCGGGGACAGGGAGAACTGAAGCTTTCTTT. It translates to CASSAGTGRTEAFF.

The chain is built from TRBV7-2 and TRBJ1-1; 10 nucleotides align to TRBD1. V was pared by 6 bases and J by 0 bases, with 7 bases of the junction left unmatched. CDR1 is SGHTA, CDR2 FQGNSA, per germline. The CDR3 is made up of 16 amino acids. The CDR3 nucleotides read TGTGCCAGCAGACCAGGGACAGGGGCCATGAACACTGAAGCTTTCTTT. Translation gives CASRPGTGAMNTEAFF.

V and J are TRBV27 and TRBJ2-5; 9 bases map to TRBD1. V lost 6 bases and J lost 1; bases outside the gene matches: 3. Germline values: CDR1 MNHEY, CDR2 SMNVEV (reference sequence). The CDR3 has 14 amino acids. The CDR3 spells CASSRDRVQETQYF. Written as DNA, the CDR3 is TGTGCCAGCAGCAGGGACAGGGTCCAAGAGACCCAGTACTTC.

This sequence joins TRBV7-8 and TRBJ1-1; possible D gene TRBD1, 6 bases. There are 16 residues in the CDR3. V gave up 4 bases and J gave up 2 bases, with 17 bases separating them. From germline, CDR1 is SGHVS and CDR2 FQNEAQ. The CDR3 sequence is CASSSSRTGRNTEAFF. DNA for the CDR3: TGTGCCAGCAGCTCTAGCCGTACAGGGCGCAACACTGAAGCTTTCTTT.

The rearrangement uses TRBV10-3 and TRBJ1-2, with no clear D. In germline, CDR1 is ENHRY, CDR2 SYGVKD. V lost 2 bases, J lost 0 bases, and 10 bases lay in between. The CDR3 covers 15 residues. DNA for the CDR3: TGTGCCATCAGTGAGGCAGGCTATACTAACTATGGCTACACCTTC. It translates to CAISEAGYTNYGYTF.